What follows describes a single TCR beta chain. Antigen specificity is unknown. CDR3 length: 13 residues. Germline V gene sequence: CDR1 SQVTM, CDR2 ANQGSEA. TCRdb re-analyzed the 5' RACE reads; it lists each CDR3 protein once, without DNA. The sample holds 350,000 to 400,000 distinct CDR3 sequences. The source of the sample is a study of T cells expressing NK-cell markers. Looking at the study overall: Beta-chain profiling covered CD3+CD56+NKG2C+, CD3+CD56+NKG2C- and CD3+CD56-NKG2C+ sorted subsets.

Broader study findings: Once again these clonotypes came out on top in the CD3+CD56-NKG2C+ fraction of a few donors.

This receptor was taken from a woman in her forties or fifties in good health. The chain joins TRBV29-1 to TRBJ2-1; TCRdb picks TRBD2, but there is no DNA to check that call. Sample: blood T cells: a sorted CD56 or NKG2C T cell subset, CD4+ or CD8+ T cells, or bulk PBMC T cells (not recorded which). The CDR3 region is CSSSGLVITEQFF.